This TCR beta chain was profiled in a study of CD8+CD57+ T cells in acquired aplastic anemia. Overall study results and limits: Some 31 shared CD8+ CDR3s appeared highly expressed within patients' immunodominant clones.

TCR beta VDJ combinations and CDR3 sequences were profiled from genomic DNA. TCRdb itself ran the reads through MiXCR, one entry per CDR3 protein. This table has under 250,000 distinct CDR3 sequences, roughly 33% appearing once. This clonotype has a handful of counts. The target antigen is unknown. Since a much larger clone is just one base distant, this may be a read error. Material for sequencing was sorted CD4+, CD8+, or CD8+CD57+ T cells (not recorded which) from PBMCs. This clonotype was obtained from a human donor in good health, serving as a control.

The CDR3 loop is CASSCSRADGYTF. The CDR3 bases are TGTGCCAGCAGCTGCTCACGGGCGGATGGCTACACCTTC. This chain links TRBV7-8 with TRBJ1-2; D not resolved. Germline V gene data show CDR1 as SGHVS and CDR2 as FQNEAQ. The CDR3 runs to 13 residues. V was trimmed by 4 bases and J by 6 bases, leaving 12 bases between them.